Listed below are T cell receptor beta chains from one sample, sequenced in a study of beta chain features in type 1 diabetes. Libraries were prepared by immunoSEQ multiplex PCR; TCRdb keeps only in-frame clonotypes and omits some of them. The sample has about 130,000 clones, around 8.7% seen once. The sample comprised central memory CD4+ T cells from blood. Receptors originate from a man between 18 and 29 years old in good health. Each CDR3 is given with its conserved first and last residue. The D gene is left open where the match is weak. Clone size appears in some rows only: once, few, many, or a class for an expanded clone.

j_gene: TRBJ2-3
len: 16
abundance: few
v_gene: TRBV5-4
d_gene: TRBD2
CDR3aa: CASSRRSGGMTDTQYF
CDR3nt: TGTGCCAGCAGCCGACGTAGCGGGGGGATGACAGATACGCAGTATTTT

j_gene: TRBJ2-7
len: 15
abundance: -
v_gene: TRBV7-2
d_gene: TRBD2
CDR3aa: CASSLGLAVPYEQYF
CDR3nt: TGTGCCAGCAGCCTGGGGCTAGCGGTTCCCTACGAGCAGTACTTC

j_gene: TRBJ1-6
len: 13
abundance: many
v_gene: TRBV30
d_gene: -
CDR3aa: CAWNGLGGSPLHF
CDR3nt: TGTGCCTGGAATGGATTGGGGGGTTCACCCCTCCACTTT

j_gene: TRBJ2-1
len: 15
abundance: -
v_gene: TRBV7-9
d_gene: TRBD1
CDR3aa: CASSYVTGGYNEQFF
CDR3nt: TGTGCCAGCAGCTACGTGACAGGGGGCTACAATGAGCAGTTCTTC

j_gene: TRBJ2-6
len: 15
abundance: -
v_gene: TRBV30
d_gene: TRBD1
CDR3aa: CACGQGSSGANVLTF
CDR3nt: TGTGCCTGTGGACAGGGAAGCTCTGGGGCCAACGTCCTGACTTTC

j_gene: TRBJ2-1
len: 16
abundance: -
v_gene: TRBV4-3
d_gene: TRBD2
CDR3aa: CASSRSGTSGVDEQFF
CDR3nt: TGCGCCAGCAGCCGTTCCGGGACTAGCGGGGTCGATGAGCAGTTCTTC

j_gene: TRBJ1-6
len: 13
abundance: -
v_gene: TRBV6-6
d_gene: -
CDR3aa: CASSNRVGSPLHF
CDR3nt: TGTGCCAGCAGCAACAGGGTAGGATCACCCCTCCACTTT

j_gene: TRBJ2-3
len: 11
abundance: -
v_gene: TRBV20-1
d_gene: -
CDR3aa: CSALSGDTQYF
CDR3nt: TGCAGTGCTCTAAGCGGGGATACGCAGTATTTT

j_gene: TRBJ1-6
len: 15
abundance: few
v_gene: TRBV7-2
d_gene: TRBD1
CDR3aa: CASSSGQVYNSPLHF
CDR3nt: TGTGCCAGCAGCTCGGGACAGGTCTATAATTCACCCCTCCACTTT

j_gene: TRBJ2-6
len: 18
abundance: few
v_gene: TRBV18
d_gene: TRBD1
CDR3aa: CASSRDPGQGYGANVLTF
CDR3nt: TGTGCCAGCTCAAGAGACCCGGGACAGGGTTATGGGGCCAACGTCCTGACTTTC

j_gene: TRBJ1-1
len: 16
abundance: -
v_gene: TRBV18
d_gene: TRBD1
CDR3aa: CASSLDRTGWDTEAFF
CDR3nt: TGTGCCAGCTCACTTGACCGGACAGGGTGGGACACTGAAGCTTTCTTT

j_gene: TRBJ1-5
len: 14
abundance: few
v_gene: TRBV28
d_gene: -
CDR3aa: CASRLQGIDQPQHF
CDR3nt: TGTGCCAGCAGATTACAGGGAATCGATCAGCCCCAGCATTTT

j_gene: TRBJ2-1
len: 21
abundance: few
v_gene: TRBV9
d_gene: TRBD2
CDR3aa: CASSPGLAGELNPSSYNEQFF
CDR3nt: TGTGCCAGCAGCCCGGGACTAGCGGGGGAGCTAAACCCGAGCTCCTACAATGAGCAGTTCTTC

j_gene: TRBJ2-2
len: 13
abundance: few
v_gene: TRBV28
d_gene: -
CDR3aa: CASSYRNTGELFF
CDR3nt: TGTGCCAGCAGTTATAGGAACACCGGGGAGCTGTTTTTT

j_gene: TRBJ1-2
len: 13
abundance: -
v_gene: TRBV9
d_gene: -
CDR3aa: CASSVDSNYGYTF
CDR3nt: TGTGCCAGCAGCGTGGACAGTAACTATGGCTACACCTTC

j_gene: TRBJ2-5
len: 15
abundance: -
v_gene: TRBV27
d_gene: -
CDR3aa: CASSLRGRAVQTQYF
CDR3nt: TGTGCCAGCAGTTTGAGAGGCAGAGCAGTGCAGACCCAGTACTTC

j_gene: TRBJ2-5
len: 11
abundance: -
v_gene: TRBV20-1
d_gene: -
CDR3aa: CSAEVRETQYF
CDR3nt: TGCAGTGCAGAAGTCCGGGAGACCCAGTACTTC

j_gene: TRBJ2-7
len: 11
abundance: -
v_gene: TRBV6-5
d_gene: -
CDR3aa: CASSYSGRQYF
CDR3nt: TGTGCCAGCAGTTACTCGGGCCGGCAGTACTTC

j_gene: TRBJ1-2
len: 15
abundance: few
v_gene: TRBV4-3
d_gene: TRBD1
CDR3aa: CASSTGQGEFYGYTF
CDR3nt: TGCGCCAGCAGCACGGGACAGGGGGAGTTTTATGGCTACACCTTC

j_gene: TRBJ2-5
len: 15
abundance: few
v_gene: TRBV27
d_gene: TRBD1
CDR3aa: CASSYGTGVGETQYF
CDR3nt: TGTGCCAGCAGTTACGGGACAGGGGTGGGAGAGACCCAGTACTTC

j_gene: TRBJ1-5
len: 14
abundance: few
v_gene: TRBV7-9
d_gene: -
CDR3aa: CASSPGGGNQPQHF
CDR3nt: TGTGCCAGCAGCCCTGGGGGGGGCAATCAGCCCCAGCATTTT

j_gene: TRBJ2-6
len: 18
abundance: -
v_gene: TRBV6-1
d_gene: TRBD2
CDR3aa: CASSVSGGIISGANVLTF
CDR3nt: TGTGCCAGCAGTGTATCGGGGGGGATTATCTCTGGGGCCAACGTCCTGACTTTC

j_gene: TRBJ2-7
len: 13
abundance: -
v_gene: TRBV6-6
d_gene: -
CDR3aa: CATREQGRYEQYF
CDR3nt: TGTGCCACCAGAGAACAGGGAAGGTACGAGCAGTACTTC

j_gene: TRBJ2-3
len: 16
abundance: -
v_gene: TRBV9
d_gene: -
CDR3aa: CASSEGGLARTDTQYF
CDR3nt: TGTGCCAGCAGCGAAGGAGGGCTAGCTAGAACAGATACGCAGTATTTT

j_gene: TRBJ1-2
len: 16
abundance: -
v_gene: TRBV27
d_gene: TRBD1
CDR3aa: CASSLFGGQGTYGYTF
CDR3nt: TGTGCCAGCAGTTTATTTGGCGGACAGGGGACTTATGGCTACACCTTC

j_gene: TRBJ1-2
len: 17
abundance: -
v_gene: TRBV4-3
d_gene: -
CDR3aa: CASSQELSSGAYYGYTF
CDR3nt: TGCGCCAGCAGCCAAGAGTTAAGCAGCGGAGCCTACTATGGCTACACCTTC

j_gene: TRBJ2-1
len: 14
abundance: -
v_gene: TRBV25-1
d_gene: TRBD1
CDR3aa: CASSPGTVSNEQFF
CDR3nt: TGTGCCAGCAGCCCCGGGACAGTGTCCAATGAGCAGTTCTTC

j_gene: TRBJ2-1
len: 13
abundance: many
v_gene: TRBV30
d_gene: -
CDR3aa: CAWAGASYNEQFF
CDR3nt: TGTGCCTGGGCAGGTGCTTCCTACAATGAGCAGTTCTTC

j_gene: TRBJ2-2
len: 19
abundance: -
v_gene: TRBV10-3
d_gene: TRBD2
CDR3aa: CAISEVRTSGGAGTGELFF
CDR3nt: TGTGCCATCAGTGAGGTCAGGACTAGCGGGGGGGCCGGCACCGGGGAGCTGTTTTTT

j_gene: TRBJ2-3
len: 13
abundance: few
v_gene: TRBV9
d_gene: -
CDR3aa: CASSVQGADTQYF
CDR3nt: TGTGCCAGCAGCGTACAGGGCGCGGATACGCAGTATTTT

j_gene: TRBJ2-5
len: 14
abundance: -
v_gene: TRBV7-2
d_gene: -
CDR3aa: CASSLGRAQETQYF
CDR3nt: TGTGCCAGCAGCTTAGGGAGGGCCCAAGAGACCCAGTACTTC

j_gene: TRBJ2-7
len: 14
abundance: -
v_gene: TRBV4-2
d_gene: TRBD1
CDR3aa: CASSQGGQRYEQYF
CDR3nt: TGTGCCAGCAGCCAAGGGGGACAGCGTTACGAGCAGTACTTC

j_gene: TRBJ2-5
len: 15
abundance: -
v_gene: TRBV10-2
d_gene: TRBD2
CDR3aa: CASMVGGGIAETQYF
CDR3nt: TGCGCCAGCATGGTTGGCGGGGGGATCGCGGAGACCCAGTACTTC

j_gene: TRBJ2-1
len: 13
abundance: few
v_gene: TRBV29-1
d_gene: TRBD1
CDR3aa: CSGGTGFDNEQFF
CDR3nt: TGCAGCGGGGGGACAGGGTTTGACAATGAGCAGTTCTTC

j_gene: TRBJ1-4
len: 12
abundance: few
v_gene: TRBV2
d_gene: TRBD1
CDR3aa: CASRDRGEKLFF
CDR3nt: TGTGCCAGCAGAGACAGGGGTGAAAAACTGTTTTTT

j_gene: TRBJ2-7
len: 12
abundance: -
v_gene: TRBV7-2
d_gene: -
CDR3aa: CASSLGHDEQYF
CDR3nt: TGTGCCAGCAGCTTAGGACACGACGAGCAGTACTTC

j_gene: TRBJ1-2
len: 14
abundance: few
v_gene: TRBV6-5
d_gene: -
CDR3aa: CASSSSLPNYGYTF
CDR3nt: TGTGCCAGCAGTTCTTCCCTTCCCAACTATGGCTACACCTTC

j_gene: TRBJ1-2
len: 13
abundance: few
v_gene: TRBV6-5
d_gene: -
CDR3aa: CASSYTGIGGYTF
CDR3nt: TGTGCCAGCAGTTACACGGGAATAGGCGGCTACACCTTC

j_gene: TRBJ1-1
len: 14
abundance: few
v_gene: TRBV5-1
d_gene: TRBD1
CDR3aa: CASSIGTGNTEAFF
CDR3nt: TGCGCCAGCAGCATCGGGACAGGGAACACTGAAGCTTTCTTT

j_gene: TRBJ2-1
len: 14
abundance: -
v_gene: TRBV7-3
d_gene: TRBD2
CDR3aa: CASSLAGGINEQFF
CDR3nt: TGTGCCAGCAGCTTAGCGGGGGGAATAAATGAGCAGTTCTTC

j_gene: TRBJ1-3
len: 18
abundance: -
v_gene: TRBV7-8
d_gene: TRBD1
CDR3aa: CASSLYPRTGSSGNTIYF
CDR3nt: TGTGCCAGCAGCTTATACCCCCGGACAGGTAGCTCTGGAAACACCATATATTTT

j_gene: TRBJ2-5
len: 18
abundance: -
v_gene: TRBV6-1
d_gene: TRBD2
CDR3aa: CASSESGGLAGGQETQYF
CDR3nt: TGTGCCAGCAGTGAATCCGGGGGACTAGCGGGGGGGCAAGAGACCCAGTACTTC

j_gene: TRBJ2-1
len: 15
abundance: few
v_gene: TRBV7-2
d_gene: TRBD2
CDR3aa: CASSRGGADYNEQFF
CDR3nt: TGTGCCAGCAGCCGCGGGGGGGCCGACTACAATGAGCAGTTCTTC

j_gene: TRBJ2-5
len: 15
abundance: few
v_gene: TRBV5-1
d_gene: -
CDR3aa: CASSLSQPSQETQYF
CDR3nt: TGCGCCAGCAGCTTGTCACAACCTAGTCAAGAGACCCAGTACTTC

j_gene: TRBJ1-2
len: 15
abundance: -
v_gene: TRBV5-4
d_gene: -
CDR3aa: CASSQSILASSFNTF
CDR3nt: TGTGCCAGCAGCCAAAGCATCTTAGCGTCAAGCTTCAACACCTTC

j_gene: TRBJ2-1
len: 14
abundance: many
v_gene: TRBV28
d_gene: -
CDR3aa: CASRDRGTYNEQFF
CDR3nt: TGTGCCAGCAGAGACAGAGGAACCTACAATGAGCAGTTCTTC

j_gene: TRBJ2-2
len: 14
abundance: -
v_gene: TRBV14
d_gene: -
CDR3aa: CASSQRPRGGELFF
CDR3nt: TGTGCCAGCAGCCAAAGACCTAGGGGCGGGGAGCTGTTTTTT

j_gene: TRBJ2-1
len: 12
abundance: many
v_gene: TRBV13
d_gene: TRBD1
CDR3aa: CASSLQGNEQFF
CDR3nt: TGTGCCAGCAGCCTACAGGGGAATGAGCAGTTCTTC

j_gene: TRBJ2-5
len: 16
abundance: few
v_gene: TRBV29-1
d_gene: TRBD2
CDR3aa: CSVDDGGGSGLETQYF
CDR3nt: TGCAGCGTTGATGACGGGGGGGGGTCGGGTCTGGAGACCCAGTACTTC

j_gene: TRBJ2-7
len: 15
abundance: few
v_gene: TRBV6-6
d_gene: TRBD1
CDR3aa: CASSPPGQGIHEQYF
CDR3nt: TGTGCCAGCAGCCCCCCCGGACAGGGGATCCACGAGCAGTACTTC

j_gene: TRBJ2-7
len: 13
abundance: -
v_gene: TRBV28
d_gene: -
CDR3aa: CASRRQVPYEQYF
CDR3nt: TGTGCCAGCAGGAGACAGGTGCCCTACGAGCAGTACTTC

j_gene: TRBJ2-5
len: 11
abundance: few
v_gene: TRBV20-1
d_gene: -
CDR3aa: CSATKGETQYF
CDR3nt: TGCAGTGCTACTAAGGGGGAGACCCAGTACTTC

j_gene: TRBJ2-3
len: 18
abundance: few
v_gene: TRBV15
d_gene: -
CDR3aa: CATSRDNRGHKATDTQYF
CDR3nt: TGTGCCACCAGCAGAGATAATAGAGGTCACAAGGCCACAGATACGCAGTATTTT

j_gene: TRBJ1-1
len: 13
abundance: few
v_gene: TRBV30
d_gene: -
CDR3aa: CAWSVNRNTEAFF
CDR3nt: TGTGCCTGGAGTGTAAACAGGAACACTGAAGCTTTCTTT